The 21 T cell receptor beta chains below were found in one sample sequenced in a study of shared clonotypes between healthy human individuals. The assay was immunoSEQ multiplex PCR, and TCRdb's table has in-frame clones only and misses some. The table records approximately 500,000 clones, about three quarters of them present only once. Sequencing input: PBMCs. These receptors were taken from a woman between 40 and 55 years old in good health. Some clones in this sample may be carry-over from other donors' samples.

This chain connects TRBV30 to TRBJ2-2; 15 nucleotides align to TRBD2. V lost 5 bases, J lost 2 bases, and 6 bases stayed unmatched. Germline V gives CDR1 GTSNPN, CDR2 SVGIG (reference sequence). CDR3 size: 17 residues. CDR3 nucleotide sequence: TGTGCCTGGGCCGGACTAGCGGGAGGGTCAAACACCGGGGAGCTGTTTTTT. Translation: CAWAGLAGGSNTGELFF.

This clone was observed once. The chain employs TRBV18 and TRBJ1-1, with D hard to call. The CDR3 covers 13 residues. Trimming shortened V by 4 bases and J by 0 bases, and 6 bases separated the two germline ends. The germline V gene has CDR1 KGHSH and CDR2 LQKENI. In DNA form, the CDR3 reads TGTGCCAGCTCACGGGGTGTGAACACTGAAGCTTTCTTT. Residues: CASSRGVNTEAFF.

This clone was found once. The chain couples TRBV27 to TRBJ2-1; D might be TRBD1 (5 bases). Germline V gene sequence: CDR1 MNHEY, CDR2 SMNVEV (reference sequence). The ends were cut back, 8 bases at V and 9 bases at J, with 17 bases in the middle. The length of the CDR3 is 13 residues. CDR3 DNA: TGTGCCAGCGGGTCCCCGCAGGGCAGTGAGCAGTTCTTC. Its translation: CASGSPQGSEQFF.

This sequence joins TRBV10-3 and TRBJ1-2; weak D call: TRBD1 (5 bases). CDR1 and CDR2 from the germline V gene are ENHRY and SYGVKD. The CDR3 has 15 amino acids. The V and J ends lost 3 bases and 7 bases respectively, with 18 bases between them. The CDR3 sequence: CAISEGVRGRSGYTF. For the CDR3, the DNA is TGTGCCATCAGTGAAGGGGTCCGGGGAAGGAGTGGCTACACCTTC.

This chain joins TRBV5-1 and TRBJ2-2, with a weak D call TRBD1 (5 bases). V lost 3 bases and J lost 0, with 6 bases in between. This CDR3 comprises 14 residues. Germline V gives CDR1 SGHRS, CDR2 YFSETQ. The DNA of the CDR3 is TGCGCCAGCAGCTCGGACACGAACACCGGGGAGCTGTTTTTT. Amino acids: CASSSDTNTGELFF.

CDR3 loop: CASTLKGAATDTQYF. The CDR3 region has the DNA TGTGCCAGCACCTTAAAAGGGGCGGCCACAGATACGCAGTATTTT. This chain uses TRBV28 with TRBJ2-3; D is possibly TRBD1 (5 bases). V was clipped by 7 bases and J by 2 bases, with 16 bases between them. CDR1 and CDR2 from the germline V gene are MDHEN and SYDVKM. The CDR3 sequence is 15 residues long.

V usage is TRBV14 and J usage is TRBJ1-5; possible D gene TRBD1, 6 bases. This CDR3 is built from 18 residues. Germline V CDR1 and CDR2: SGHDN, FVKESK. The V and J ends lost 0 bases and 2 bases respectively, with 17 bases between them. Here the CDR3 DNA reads TGTGCCAGCAGCCAAGATCTTAACAGGGAAGTTTGCAATCAGCCCCAGCATTTT. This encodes CASSQDLNREVCNQPQHF.

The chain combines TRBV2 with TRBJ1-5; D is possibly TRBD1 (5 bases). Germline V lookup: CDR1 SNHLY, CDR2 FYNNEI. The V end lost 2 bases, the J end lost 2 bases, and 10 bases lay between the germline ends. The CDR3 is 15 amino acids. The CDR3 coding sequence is TGTGCCAGCAGTGAAAGAGCAGGGCGCAATCAGCCCCAGCATTTT. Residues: CASSERAGRNQPQHF.

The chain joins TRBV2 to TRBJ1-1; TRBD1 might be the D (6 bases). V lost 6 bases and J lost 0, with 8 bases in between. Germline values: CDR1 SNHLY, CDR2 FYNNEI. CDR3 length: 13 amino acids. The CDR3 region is CASSTGMNTEAFF. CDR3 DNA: TGTGCCAGCAGCACAGGGATGAACACTGAAGCTTTCTTT.

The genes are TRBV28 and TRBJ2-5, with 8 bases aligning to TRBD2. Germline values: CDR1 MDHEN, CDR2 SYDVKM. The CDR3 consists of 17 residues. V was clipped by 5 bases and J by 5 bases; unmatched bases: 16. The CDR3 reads CASSELSGIGPRETQYF. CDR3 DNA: TGTGCCAGCAGTGAGCTTAGCGGGATAGGGCCAAGGGAGACCCAGTACTTC.

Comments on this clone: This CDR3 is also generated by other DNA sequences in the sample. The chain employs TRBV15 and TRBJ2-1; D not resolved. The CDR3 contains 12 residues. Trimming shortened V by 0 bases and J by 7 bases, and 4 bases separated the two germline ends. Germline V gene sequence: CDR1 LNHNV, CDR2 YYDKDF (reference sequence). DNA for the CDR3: TGTGCCACCAGCAGAGATCGAAATGAGCAGTTCTTC. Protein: CATSRDRNEQFF.

CDR3 DNA sequence: TGTGCCAGCAGCCAAATTAACGGACGAGGGAACACTGAAGCTTTCTTT. Encoded protein: CASSQINGRGNTEAFF. The genes are TRBV4-2 and TRBJ1-1; D is unresolved. Trimming shortened V by 2 bases and J by 1 base, and 14 bases separated the two germline ends. Germline values: CDR1 LGHNA, CDR2 YNFKEQ. The CDR3 has 16 residues.

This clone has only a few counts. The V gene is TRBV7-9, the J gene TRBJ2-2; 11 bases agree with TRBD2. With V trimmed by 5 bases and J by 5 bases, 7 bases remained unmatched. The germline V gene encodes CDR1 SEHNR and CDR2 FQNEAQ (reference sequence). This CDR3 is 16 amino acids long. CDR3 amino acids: CASSQLAGVSTGELFF. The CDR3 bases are TGTGCCAGCAGCCAACTAGCGGGAGTGTCGACCGGGGAGCTGTTTTTT.

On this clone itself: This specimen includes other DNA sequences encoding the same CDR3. Here the CDR3 DNA reads TGTGCCAGCAGTCTAGGGACCGGCTCCTACAATGAGCAGTTCTTC. As protein: CASSLGTGSYNEQFF. This rearrangement joins TRBV7-8 to TRBJ2-1; D possibly uses TRBD1 or TRBD2 (5 bases each). CDR3 size: 15 residues. The germline CDR1 and CDR2 sequences are SGHVS and FQNEAQ. With 6 bases removed from V and 0 bases from J, the gap between germline ends came to 12 bases.

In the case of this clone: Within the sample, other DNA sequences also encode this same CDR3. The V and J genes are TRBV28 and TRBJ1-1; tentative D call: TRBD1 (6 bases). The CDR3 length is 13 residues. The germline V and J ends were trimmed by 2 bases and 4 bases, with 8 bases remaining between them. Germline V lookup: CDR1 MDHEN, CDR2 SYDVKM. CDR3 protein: CASSLGGGTEAFF. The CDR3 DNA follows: TGTGCCAGCAGTTTAGGGGGCGGCACTGAAGCTTTCTTT.

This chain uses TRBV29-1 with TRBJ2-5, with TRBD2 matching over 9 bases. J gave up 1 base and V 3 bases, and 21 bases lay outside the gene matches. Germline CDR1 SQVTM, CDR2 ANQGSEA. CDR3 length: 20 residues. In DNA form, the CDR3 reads TGCAGCGTTGATGTCGTGGGGGGCTGGGGTAGCGGGAGTACCCAAGAGACCCAGTACTTC. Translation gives CSVDVVGGWGSGSTQETQYF.

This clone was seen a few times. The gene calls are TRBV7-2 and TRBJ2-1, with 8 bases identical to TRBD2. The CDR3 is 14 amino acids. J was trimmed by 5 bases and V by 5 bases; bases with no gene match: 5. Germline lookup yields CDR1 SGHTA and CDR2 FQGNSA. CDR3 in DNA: TGTGCCAGCAGCCCCGGGGGGGCGAACAATGAGCAGTTCTTC. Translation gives CASSPGGANNEQFF.

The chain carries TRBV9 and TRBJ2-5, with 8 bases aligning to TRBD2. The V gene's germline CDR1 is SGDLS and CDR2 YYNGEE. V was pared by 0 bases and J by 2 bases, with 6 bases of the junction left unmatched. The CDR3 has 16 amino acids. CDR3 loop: CASSVATTSGQETQYF. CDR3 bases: TGTGCCAGCAGCGTAGCTACAACTAGCGGACAAGAGACCCAGTACTTC. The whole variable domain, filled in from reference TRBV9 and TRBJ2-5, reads DSGVTQTPKHLITATGQRVTLRCSPRSGDLSVYWYQQSLDQGLQFLIQYYNGEERAKGNILERFSAQQFPDLHSELNLSSLELGDSALYFCASSVATTSGQETQYFGPGTRLLVL.

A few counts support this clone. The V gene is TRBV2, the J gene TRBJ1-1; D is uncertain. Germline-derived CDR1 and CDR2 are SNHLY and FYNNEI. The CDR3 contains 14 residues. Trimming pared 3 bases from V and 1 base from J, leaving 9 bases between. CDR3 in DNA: TGTGCCAGCAGTGATGGCCAATCGAACACTGAAGCTTTCTTT. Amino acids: CASSDGQSNTEAFF.

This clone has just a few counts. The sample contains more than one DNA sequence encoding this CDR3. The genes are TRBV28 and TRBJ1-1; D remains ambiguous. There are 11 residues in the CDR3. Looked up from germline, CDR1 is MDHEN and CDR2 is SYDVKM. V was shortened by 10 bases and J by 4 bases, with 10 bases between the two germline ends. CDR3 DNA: TGTGCCACCACCGGAGGCACTGAAGCTTTCTTT. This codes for CATTGGTEAFF.

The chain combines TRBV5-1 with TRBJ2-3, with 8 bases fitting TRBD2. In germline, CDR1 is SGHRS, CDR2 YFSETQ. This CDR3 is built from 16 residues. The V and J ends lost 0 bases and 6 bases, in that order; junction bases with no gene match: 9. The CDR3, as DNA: TGCGCCAGCAGCTTGGCTGCTAGCGGGCCGTCGGATACGCAGTATTTT. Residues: CASSLAASGPSDTQYF. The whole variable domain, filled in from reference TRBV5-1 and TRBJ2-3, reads KAGVTQTPRYLIKTRGQQVTLSCSPISGHRSVSWYQQTPGQGLQFLFEYFSETQRNKGNFPGRFSGRQFSNSRSEMNVSTLELGDSALYLCASSLAASGPSDTQYFGPGTRLTVL.